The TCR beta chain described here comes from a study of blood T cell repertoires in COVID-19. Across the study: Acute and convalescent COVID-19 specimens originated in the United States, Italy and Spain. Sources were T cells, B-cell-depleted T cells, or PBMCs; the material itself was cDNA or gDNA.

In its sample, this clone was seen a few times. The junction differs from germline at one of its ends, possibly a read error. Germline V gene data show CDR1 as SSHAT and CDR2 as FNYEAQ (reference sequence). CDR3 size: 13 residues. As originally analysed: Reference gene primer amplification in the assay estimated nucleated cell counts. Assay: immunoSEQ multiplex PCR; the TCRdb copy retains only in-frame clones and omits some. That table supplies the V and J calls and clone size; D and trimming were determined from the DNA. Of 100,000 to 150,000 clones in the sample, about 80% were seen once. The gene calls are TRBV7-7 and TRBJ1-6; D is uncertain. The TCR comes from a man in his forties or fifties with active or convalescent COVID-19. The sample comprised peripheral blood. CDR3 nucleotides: TGTGCTAGCAGCTTATCCGAGGGTTCACCCCTCCACTTT. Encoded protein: CASSLSEGSPLHF.